This passage covers 22 T cell receptor beta chains from one sample sequenced in a study of blood T cell repertoires in COVID-19. Sequencing used immunoSEQ multiplex PCR; TCRdb keeps in-frame clones, though not all of them. The sample has roughly 170,000 clones; 84% are singletons. The sample was peripheral blood. These receptors were obtained from a human donor in a cohort sampled during active COVID-19.

The genes are TRBV19 and TRBJ1-5; D perhaps matches TRBD1 (6 bases). This CDR3 is 17 amino acids long. V shed 6 bases and J shed 5 bases, with 23 bases lying between them. The V gene's germline CDR1 is LNHDA and CDR2 SQIVND (reference sequence). CDR3 sequence: CASRPGRSGGIDQPQHF. The CDR3 coding sequence is TGTGCCAGTAGGCCCGGGAGGTCGGGGGGCATAGATCAGCCCCAGCATTTT.

V usage is TRBV14 and J usage is TRBJ1-2; the D gene is possibly TRBD1 (6 bases). The CDR3 runs to 15 residues. V was pared by 1 base and J by 3 bases, with 12 bases between. Germline values: CDR1 SGHDN, CDR2 FVKESK. The CDR3 nucleotides read TGTGCCAGCAGCCAAGGGTGGGGACAAGACTATGGCTACACCTTC. This translates into CASSQGWGQDYGYTF.

This clone came up once. V and J are TRBV10-2 and TRBJ1-5; no clear D gene. This CDR3 contains 14 residues. The germline gives CDR1 WSHSY, CDR2 SAAADI. Deletions cut 3 bases from V and 0 bases from J, with 6 bases between. The CDR3 region has the DNA TGCGCCAGCAGTGACGGTAATAGCAATCAGCCCCAGCATTTT. Translating gives CASSDGNSNQPQHF.

This rearrangement joins TRBV7-6 to TRBJ2-1; 10 bases map to TRBD1. CDR3 length equals 18 residues. Trimming at V came to 5 bases and at J to 4 bases, leaving 14 bases not matched to a gene. The V gene's germline CDR1 is SGHVS and CDR2 FNYEAQ. The CDR3 here is CASSPLTGGKGIYNEQFF. CDR3 coding DNA: TGTGCCAGCAGCCCCCTGACAGGGGGCAAAGGGATTTACAATGAGCAGTTCTTC.

The rearrangement links TRBV2 to TRBJ1-4; 8 bases line up with TRBD1. After removal of 6 bases from V and 13 bases from J, the junction contained 4 bases not matched to a gene. The germline V gene encodes CDR1 SNHLY and CDR2 FYNNEI. The CDR3 has 11 amino acids. The CDR3, as DNA: TGTGCCAGCAGCCCGGGACAGGCACTGTTTTTT. Protein product: CASSPGQALFF.

The genes are TRBV2 and TRBJ1-6; no clear D gene. The CDR3 runs to 14 residues. From germline, CDR1 is SNHLY and CDR2 FYNNEI. Trimming pared 8 bases from V and 4 bases from J, leaving 12 bases between. CDR3 loop: CASRAFRYNSPLHF. The CDR3, as DNA: TGTGCCAGCCGTGCTTTCAGGTATAATTCACCCCTCCACTTT.

The chain employs TRBV5-1 and TRBJ2-3; 14 bases match TRBD2. The CDR3 totals 15 residues. Trimming removed 4 bases from V and 8 bases from J; junction bases left unmatched: 6. Looked up from germline, CDR1 is SGHRS and CDR2 is YFSETQ. The CDR3 sequence is CASSLGTSGGATQYF. In DNA form, the CDR3 reads TGCGCCAGCAGCCTGGGGACTAGCGGGGGAGCTACGCAGTATTTT.

The chain has TRBV12-2 and TRBJ1-6. TRBV12-2 is noted as a pseudogene. This CDR3 contains 13 residues. This chain's CDR3 is CASRCGTNSPLHF. CDR3 bases: TGTGCAAGTCGCTGCGGGACTAATTCACCCCTCCACTTT.

The chain couples TRBV18 to TRBJ2-1; TRBD1 matches at 7 bases. V lost 3 bases to trimming and J lost 6 bases; unmatched junction nucleotides: 20. Germline CDR1 KGHSH, CDR2 LQKENI. The CDR3 is made up of 19 amino acids. The CDR3 nucleotides are TGTGCCAGCTCACCGGGCCCTTCGACAGGGTACGAGAGACCCAATGAGCAGTTCTTC. It codes for CASSPGPSTGYERPNEQFF.

The V and J genes are TRBV4-1 and TRBJ2-1; 12 bases fit TRBD2. Germline CDR1 is MGHRA and CDR2 is YSYEKL. The CDR3 runs to 16 residues. Trimming at V came to 4 bases and at J to 6 bases, leaving 7 bases not matched to a gene. This CDR3 is CASSLTLAGGRNEQFF. CDR3 nucleotide sequence: TGCGCCAGCAGCCTGACCCTAGCGGGGGGGCGCAATGAGCAGTTCTTC.

This clone was found once. The chain employs TRBV2 and TRBJ1-1; TRBD1 aligns across 8 bases. This CDR3 has 16 residues. In germline, CDR1 is SNHLY, CDR2 FYNNEI. The V segment lost 6 bases and the J segment 1 base; nucleotides outside the gene matches: 10. The CDR3 DNA is TGTGCCAGCAGGAGGACAGGGAAAAAATGGAACACTGAAGCTTTCTTT. It encodes CASRRTGKKWNTEAFF.

The chain recombines TRBV19 with TRBJ2-7, with D possibly TRBD1 on 6 matching bases. The CDR3 contains 14 residues. Trimming took 5 bases from V and 2 from J, leaving 13 bases between them. Germline assignment: CDR1 LNHDA and CDR2 SQIVND (reference sequence). The CDR3 loop is CASSALDRAYEQYF. As DNA, the CDR3 is TGTGCCAGTAGTGCTTTGGACAGAGCCTACGAGCAGTACTTC.

This chain's CDR3 is CASSPEQGGFFNEQFF. CDR3 DNA: TGTGCCAGCAGCCCGGAACAGGGAGGGTTTTTTAATGAGCAGTTCTTC. The genes are TRBV7-2 and TRBJ2-1; D may be TRBD2 (7 bases). Trimming stripped 5 bases from V and 7 bases from J, with 21 bases between. The germline CDR1 and CDR2 sequences are SGHTA and FQGNSA. The CDR3 runs 16 residues.

V and J are TRBV11-2 and TRBJ2-7, with 8 bases identical to TRBD1. Germline V gene lookup returns CDR1 SGHAT and CDR2 FQNNGV. Unmatched junction bases numbered 3, after V lost 5 bases and J lost 3 bases. This CDR3 comprises 13 residues. In DNA form, the CDR3 reads TGTGCCAGCAGCGTCGGGACAGGCTACGAGCAGTACTTC. This translates into CASSVGTGYEQYF.

The chain uses TRBV3-1 (or the pseudogene TRBV3-2) and TRBJ2-2; a weak D match, TRBD1 (6 bases). The germline V gene encodes CDR1 LGHDT and CDR2 YNNKEL (reference sequence). The V end was cut by 4 bases, the J end by 6 bases, with 18 bases between. The CDR3 covers 16 residues. The CDR3 DNA is TGTGCCAGCAGCCGGGGGCTGGGCCTTTTCTCCGGGGAGCTGTTTTTT. Protein: CASSRGLGLFSGELFF.

This clone appeared once. The V call is TRBV25-1, the J call TRBJ2-6; weak D call: TRBD1 (5 bases). This CDR3 region has 16 residues. CDR1 is MGHDK, CDR2 SYGVNS, per germline. V lost 3 bases and J lost 0, with 9 bases in between. As DNA, the CDR3 is TGTGCCAGCAGTGATACCAGGGCCTCTGGGGCCAACGTCCTGACTTTC. Translated: CASSDTRASGANVLTF.

This chain connects TRBV19 to TRBJ1-1; D is unclear. Trimming cost V 3 bases and J 4 bases, with 12 bases left between them. This CDR3 is built from 14 residues. Germline V gives CDR1 LNHDA, CDR2 SQIVND (reference sequence). The CDR3 loop is CASSMAAQSTEAFF. In nucleotides, the CDR3 is TGTGCCAGTAGTATGGCCGCTCAGTCCACTGAAGCTTTCTTT.

This clone appeared once. The V call is TRBV19, the J call TRBJ2-7; a weak D match, TRBD1 (5 bases). Germline V gives CDR1 LNHDA, CDR2 SQIVND (reference sequence). V dropped 3 bases and J dropped 3 bases, with 15 bases sitting between them. The CDR3 runs to 15 residues. The CDR3 loop is CASSMLDSQGYEQYF. The CDR3, as DNA: TGTGCCAGTAGTATGCTCGACAGCCAGGGCTACGAGCAGTACTTC. The full variable domain, rest sourced from reference TRBV19 and TRBJ2-7, is DGGITQSPKYLFRKEGQNVTLSCEQNLNHDAMYWYRQDPGQGLRLIYYSQIVNDFQKGDIAEGYSVSREKKESFPLTVTSAQKNPTAFYLCASSMLDSQGYEQYFGPGTRLTVT.

The chain couples TRBV12-3 or TRBV12-4 to TRBJ1-1; 7 bases match TRBD1. V trimming: 7 bases; J trimming: 6 bases; junction bases outside the gene matches: 8. The CDR3 spans 13 residues. The CDR3 protein is CASKSDRAPEAFF. The CDR3, as DNA: TGTGCCAGCAAATCCGACAGGGCCCCTGAAGCTTTCTTT.

The chain joins TRBV4-1 to TRBJ2-2; D is perhaps TRBD1 (6 bases). Trimming removed 0 bases at V and 4 bases at J, with 24 bases between. The CDR3 consists of 20 residues. Germline V gene sequence: CDR1 MGHRA, CDR2 YSYEKL. The CDR3 is CASSQDIQKGWGPGTGELFF. DNA for the CDR3: TGCGCCAGCAGCCAAGATATTCAAAAGGGGTGGGGGCCTGGCACCGGGGAGCTGTTTTTT.

The V and J genes are TRBV2 and TRBJ1-2; D not certain. Germline values: CDR1 SNHLY, CDR2 FYNNEI. V lost 8 bases and J lost 4, with 14 bases in between. The CDR3 has 13 residues. The CDR3 nucleotides are TGTGCCAGCTCCCCGGGAGGCAGCTATGGCTACACCTTC. The encoded protein is CASSPGGSYGYTF. The full variable domain, completed using reference TRBV2 and TRBJ1-2, is EPEVTQTPSHQVTQMGQEVILRCVPISNHLYFYWYRQILGQKVEFLVSFYNNEISEKSEIFDDQFSVERPDGSNFTLKIRSTKLEDSAMYFCASSPGGSYGYTFGSGTRLTVV.

The chain recombines TRBV6-5 with TRBJ2-5; D may be TRBD1 (5 bases). Germline V gene data show CDR1 as MNHEY and CDR2 as SVGAGI. The ends were cut back, 6 bases at V and 1 base at J, with 15 bases in the middle. The CDR3 is 15 amino acids. As DNA, the CDR3 is TGTGCCAGCAGCCACCCCCAGGGAATCCAAGAGACCCAGTACTTC. This gives the protein CASSHPQGIQETQYF.